The 20 T cell receptor beta chains given below trace back to one sample, sequenced in a study of blood T cells in healthy people across ages (dated by TCRdb to the mid-2010s). The method behind the library was 5' RACE. TCRdb shows the sequencer as Illumina HiSeq 2500. A second PCR of about 7 to 12 cycles was performed with a sample-barcoded 5' primer and a J-beta primer mix. TCRdb trimmed the raw reads at Q25, called clones with MiXCR and kept productive beta chains. Rows are combined by CDR3 protein, so each entry shows the most common genes and DNA. The sample has approximately 900,000 distinct CDR3 sequences on record, 25% to 30% of them singletons. Clones ranked in the top ten supply roughly 10% of the sample. This sample was also put to use in a study of T cells of mothers and their children.

The specimen was blood. These receptors were obtained from a middle-aged woman in good health.

This clonotype has just a few counts. The chain is built from TRBV29-1 and TRBJ1-2; no firm D call. This CDR3 is built from 14 residues. Trimming removed 7 bases at V and 5 bases at J, with 20 bases between. Germline assignment: CDR1 SQVTM and CDR2 ANQGSEA. The CDR3 DNA reads as TGCAGCGGCAGGTTGGCAGAGGAGCTATATGGCTACACCTTC. The encoded protein is CSGRLAEELYGYTF.

This clonotype has a handful of counts. The rearrangement links TRBV7-2 to TRBJ1-1; a weak D match, TRBD1 (5 bases). The CDR3 has 14 residues. V was trimmed by 2 bases and J by 4 bases, leaving 11 bases between them. Germline-derived CDR1 and CDR2 are SGHTA and FQGNSA. The CDR3 spells CASSLLGEGTEAFF. The CDR3 nucleotides are TGTGCCAGCAGCTTACTAGGGGAGGGCACTGAAGCTTTCTTT.

Concerning this clonotype itself: With a much larger clone just one base away, this may be a read error. The chain joins TRBV7-3 to TRBJ2-7; a weak D match, TRBD2 (5 bases). The germline V and J ends were trimmed by 0 bases and 6 bases, with 12 bases remaining between them. The CDR3 runs to 14 residues. The V gene's germline CDR1 is SGHTA and CDR2 FQGTGA. CDR3 in DNA: TGTGCCAGCAGCTTAACGTCGGCAGAGGGCGAGCAGTACTTC. It is translated as CASSLTSAEGEQYF.

This chain links TRBV25-1 with TRBJ1-4; the match to TRBD1 covers 8 bases. Germline CDR1 is MGHDK and CDR2 is SYGVNS. The CDR3 is made up of 17 amino acids. V lost 5 bases, J lost 0 bases, and 8 bases stayed unmatched. DNA for the CDR3: TGTGCCAGCAGTTACAGGGGGTCCCCTTCAACTAATGAAAAACTGTTTTTT. This translates into CASSYRGSPSTNEKLFF.

The chain joins TRBV28 to TRBJ1-5; D is unresolved. Trimming shortened V by 2 bases and J by 11 bases, and 13 bases separated the two germline ends. The CDR3 sequence is 13 residues long. Germline V gene data show CDR1 as MDHEN and CDR2 as SYDVKM. The CDR3, as DNA: TGTGCCAGCAGTTTAGATAAAATAAGTGCCCAGCATTTT. Its translation: CASSLDKISAQHF.

This clonotype occurred many times. The genes are TRBV12-5 and TRBJ2-5, with 7 bases aligning to TRBD2. J gave up 3 bases and V 5 bases, and 3 bases lay outside the gene matches. Germline CDR1 LGHNT, CDR2 FRNRAP. This CDR3 spans 13 amino acids. Here the CDR3 reads CASGSGTEETQYF. Here the CDR3 DNA reads TGTGCTAGTGGTAGCGGGACGGAAGAGACCCAGTACTTC.

This clonotype was seen only a few times. The V and J genes are TRBV12-3 or TRBV12-4 and TRBJ1-5, with D perhaps TRBD1 (6 bases). This CDR3 has 15 amino acids. Deletions cut 1 base from V and 6 bases from J, with 13 bases between. The CDR3 DNA reads as TGTGCCAGCAGTTTAGACAGGGCCTGGGGTCAGCCCCAGCATTTT. It specifies CASSLDRAWGQPQHF.

The sample holds many counts of this clonotype. CDR3 loop: CASSPGQGAYYGYTF. CDR3 in DNA: TGTGCCAGCAGTCCCGGACAGGGGGCCTACTATGGCTACACCTTC. The chain couples TRBV6-1 to TRBJ1-2; TRBD1 matches at 11 bases. The V gene's germline CDR1 is MNHNS and CDR2 SASEGT. This CDR3 has 15 residues. V gave up 5 bases and J gave up 3 bases; unmatched junction bases: 5.

This clonotype was observed a few times. The chain employs TRBV4-3 and TRBJ2-1, with D possibly being TRBD1 or TRBD2 (5 bases each). V lost 4 bases to trimming and J lost 10 bases, with 17 bases between them. CDR1 and CDR2 (germline): LGHNA, YSLEER. The CDR3 has 14 amino acids. As DNA, the CDR3 is TGCGCCAGCAGCCCGGAACGGGGCCTGGGGGAGCAGTTCTTC. Protein product: CASSPERGLGEQFF.

The table lists this clonotype with a few counts. The chain is built from TRBV7-2 and TRBJ1-4; TRBD1 aligns across 9 bases. V was clipped by 6 bases and J by 7 bases; unmatched bases: 9. The CDR3 runs 15 residues. Germline V gives CDR1 SGHTA, CDR2 FQGNSA. This CDR3 reads CASSLWGTGSEKLFF. As DNA, the CDR3 is TGTGCCAGCAGTCTTTGGGGGACAGGGAGTGAAAAACTGTTTTTT. Combining the CDR3 with reference TRBV7-2 and TRBJ1-4 gives the whole variable domain GAGVSQSPSNKVTEKGKDVELRCDPISGHTALYWYRQSLGQGLEFLIYFQGNSAPDKSGLPSDRFSAERTGGSVSTLTIQRTQQEDSAVYLCASSLWGTGSEKLFFGSGTQLSVL.

This chain joins TRBV4-1 and TRBJ1-2, with D possibly being TRBD1 (5 bases). Germline-derived CDR1 and CDR2 are MGHRA and YSYEKL. Trimming pared 0 bases from V and 8 bases from J, leaving 10 bases between. The CDR3 has 13 amino acids. DNA for the CDR3: TGCGCCAGCAGCCAAGATAGAAGGGGCGGCTACACCTTC. It codes for CASSQDRRGGYTF.

J is TRBJ2-1 and V is TRBV5-1; 8 bases match TRBD1. The V gene's germline CDR1 is SGHRS and CDR2 YFSETQ. The CDR3 contains 14 residues. J gave up 6 bases and V 4 bases, and 6 bases lay outside the gene matches. CDR3 sequence (DNA): TGCGCCAGCAGCCTTCGGACAGGGACCAATGAGCAGTTCTTC. Translating it yields CASSLRTGTNEQFF.

In its sample, this clonotype was seen a few times. The chain couples TRBV5-1 to TRBJ1-4, with TRBD1 matching over 9 bases. The CDR3 covers 16 residues. The trim removed 4 bases at V and 8 bases at J, leaving 12 bases unmatched. CDR1 and CDR2 from the germline V gene are SGHRS and YFSETQ. Here the CDR3 DNA reads TGCGCCAGCAGCCCTGGGTGGACAGGGGCTTTAGAAAAACTGTTTTTT. Its protein is CASSPGWTGALEKLFF.

As for this clonotype: A much larger clone differs by one base, so this may be a read error. V and J are TRBV20-1 and TRBJ2-5, with D possibly matching TRBD1 (6 bases). The CDR3 consists of 15 residues. Germline values: CDR1 DFQATT, CDR2 SNEGSKA (reference sequence). CDR3 protein: CSARDSGEGRETQDF. CDR3 DNA: TGCAGTGCTAGAGATTCAGGGGAAGGGCGAGAGACCCAGGACTTC.

The chain joins TRBV27 to TRBJ2-1, with D unresolved. The CDR3 has 14 residues. Deletions cut 3 bases from V and 5 bases from J, with 11 bases between. The germline CDR1 and CDR2 sequences are MNHEY and SMNVEV (reference sequence). CDR3 amino acids: CASSFGGSDNEQFF. DNA of the CDR3: TGTGCCAGCAGTTTTGGCGGCAGCGACAATGAGCAGTTCTTC.

Of note for this clonotype: Since a much larger clone is just one base distant, this may be a read error. This rearrangement joins TRBV7-9 to TRBJ1-2; no firm D call. This CDR3 contains 15 residues. The germline V gene has CDR1 SEHNR and CDR2 FQNEAQ (reference sequence). V lost 8 bases and J lost 2, with 18 bases in between. The CDR3 loop reads CASGPPPGENYGYTF. The CDR3 DNA reads TGTGCCAGCGGCCCCCCTCCTGGGGAAAACTATGGCTACACCTTC.

This clonotype was seen ten or more times. The chain couples TRBV20-1 to TRBJ2-7; the match to TRBD1 covers 8 bases. CDR1 is DFQATT and CDR2 is SNEGSKA in the germline V gene (reference sequence). CDR3 length: 15 amino acids. With 5 bases clipped from V and 3 bases from J, the junction kept 12 bases outside the gene matches. DNA for the CDR3: TGCAGTGCTTCATACCGGGACAGGCACCGCTACGAGCAGTACTTC. Residues: CSASYRDRHRYEQYF.

A few counts support this clonotype. Given a much more abundant clone one base away, this may be a read error. The CDR3 coding sequence is TGCAGTGCTGGAGACCCCGGGGACTTGTACAATGAGCAGTACTTC. Translation gives CSAGDPGDLYNEQYF. The chain joins TRBV20-1 to TRBJ2-7; possibly TRBD2 for D (6 bases). This CDR3 spans 15 amino acids. Germline V gene sequence: CDR1 DFQATT, CDR2 SNEGSKA (reference sequence).

This clonotype turned up a few times. The rearrangement links TRBV7-2 to TRBJ1-2; D is possibly TRBD1 (6 bases). V shed 5 bases and J shed 4 bases, with 14 bases lying between them. Germline loops: CDR1 SGHTA, CDR2 FQGNSA. The CDR3 covers 14 residues. The CDR3 region is CASSAQQGSYGYTF. The CDR3 bases are TGTGCCAGCAGCGCCCAACAGGGTTCCTATGGCTACACCTTC. The variable domain in full, with the rest retrieved from reference TRBV7-2 and TRBJ1-2, is GAGVSQSPSNKVTEKGKDVELRCDPISGHTALYWYRQSLGQGLEFLIYFQGNSAPDKSGLPSDRFSAERTGGSVSTLTIQRTQQEDSAVYLCASSAQQGSYGYTFGSGTRLTVV.

This clonotype was observed at least ten times. The V call is TRBV12-3 or TRBV12-4, the J call TRBJ2-1; 10 nucleotides agree with TRBD2. Trimming at V came to 3 bases and at J to 9 bases, leaving 2 bases not matched to a gene. There are 13 residues in the CDR3. The CDR3 nucleotides read TGTGCCAGCAGTTTTCTAGCGGGGGTTGAGCAGTTCTTC. As protein: CASSFLAGVEQFF.